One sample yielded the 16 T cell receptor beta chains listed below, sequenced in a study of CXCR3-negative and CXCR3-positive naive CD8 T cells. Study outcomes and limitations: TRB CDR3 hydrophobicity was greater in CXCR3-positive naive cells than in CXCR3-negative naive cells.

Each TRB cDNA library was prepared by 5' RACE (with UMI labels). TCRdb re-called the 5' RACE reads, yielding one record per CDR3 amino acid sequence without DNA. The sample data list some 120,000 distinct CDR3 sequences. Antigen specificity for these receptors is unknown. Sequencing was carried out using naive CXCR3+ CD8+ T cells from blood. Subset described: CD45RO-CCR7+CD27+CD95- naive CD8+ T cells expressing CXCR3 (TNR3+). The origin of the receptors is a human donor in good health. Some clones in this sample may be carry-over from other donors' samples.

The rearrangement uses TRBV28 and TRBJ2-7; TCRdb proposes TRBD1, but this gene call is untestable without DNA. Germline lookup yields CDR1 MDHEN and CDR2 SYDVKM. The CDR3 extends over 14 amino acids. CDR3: CASSPRQASYEQYF.

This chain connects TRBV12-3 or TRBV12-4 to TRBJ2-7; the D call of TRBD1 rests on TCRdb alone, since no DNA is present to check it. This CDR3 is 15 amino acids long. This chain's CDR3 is CASSLGTGSSYEQYF.

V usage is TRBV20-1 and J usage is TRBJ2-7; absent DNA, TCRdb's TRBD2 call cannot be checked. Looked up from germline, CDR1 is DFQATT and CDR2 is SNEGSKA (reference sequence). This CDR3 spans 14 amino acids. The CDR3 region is CSARGTPGHYEQYF.

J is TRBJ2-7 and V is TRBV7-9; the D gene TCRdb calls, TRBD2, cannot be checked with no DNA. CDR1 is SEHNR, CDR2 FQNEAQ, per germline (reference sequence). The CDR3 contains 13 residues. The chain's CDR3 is CASMAGELAEQYF.

CDR3 residues: CASSQEQRGSYEQFF. The chain couples TRBV4-3 to TRBJ2-1; TCRdb gives TRBD2 as the D gene, but with no DNA this cannot be confirmed. This CDR3 contains 15 residues. The V gene's germline CDR1 is LGHNA and CDR2 YSLEER.

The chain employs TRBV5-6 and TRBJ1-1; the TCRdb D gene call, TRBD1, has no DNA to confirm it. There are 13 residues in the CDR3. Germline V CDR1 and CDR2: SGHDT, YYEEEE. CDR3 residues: CASSLQGHTEAFF.

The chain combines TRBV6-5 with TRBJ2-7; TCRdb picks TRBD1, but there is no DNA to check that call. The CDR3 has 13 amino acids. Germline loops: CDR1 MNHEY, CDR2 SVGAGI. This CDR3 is CASSYRDRYEQYF.

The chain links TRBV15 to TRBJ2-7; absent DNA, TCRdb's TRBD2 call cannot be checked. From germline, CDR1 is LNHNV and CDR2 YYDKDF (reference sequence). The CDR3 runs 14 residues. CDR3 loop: CATSIRAGDNEQYF.

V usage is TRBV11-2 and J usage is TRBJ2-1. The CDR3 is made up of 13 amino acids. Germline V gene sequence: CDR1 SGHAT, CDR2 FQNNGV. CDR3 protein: CASSLVSLNEQFF.

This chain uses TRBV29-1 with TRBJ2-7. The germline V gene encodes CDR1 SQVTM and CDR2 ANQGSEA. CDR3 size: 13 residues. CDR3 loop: CSVARQDSYEQYF.

This CDR3 reads CASSFRGGRTEAFF. The rearrangement uses TRBV28 and TRBJ1-1. CDR3 length: 14 residues. Germline CDR1 and CDR2: MDHEN and SYDVKM.

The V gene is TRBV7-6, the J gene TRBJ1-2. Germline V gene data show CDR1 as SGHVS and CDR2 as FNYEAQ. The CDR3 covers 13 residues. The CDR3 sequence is CAGSLGGRAGYTF.

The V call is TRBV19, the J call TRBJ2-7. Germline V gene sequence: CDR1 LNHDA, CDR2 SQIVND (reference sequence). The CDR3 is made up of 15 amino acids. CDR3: CASSMGYLPSYEQYF. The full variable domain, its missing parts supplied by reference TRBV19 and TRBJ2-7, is DGGITQSPKYLFRKEGQNVTLSCEQNLNHDAMYWYRQDPGQGLRLIYYSQIVNDFQKGDIAEGYSVSREKKESFPLTVTSAQKNPTAFYLCASSMGYLPSYEQYFGPGTRLTVT.

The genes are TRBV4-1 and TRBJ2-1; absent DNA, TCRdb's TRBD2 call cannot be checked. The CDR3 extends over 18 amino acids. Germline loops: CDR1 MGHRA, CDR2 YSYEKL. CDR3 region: CASSQGGDFRSSYNEQFF.

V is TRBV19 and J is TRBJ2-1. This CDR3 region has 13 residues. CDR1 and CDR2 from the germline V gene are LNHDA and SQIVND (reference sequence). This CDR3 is CASSDYYYNEQFF.

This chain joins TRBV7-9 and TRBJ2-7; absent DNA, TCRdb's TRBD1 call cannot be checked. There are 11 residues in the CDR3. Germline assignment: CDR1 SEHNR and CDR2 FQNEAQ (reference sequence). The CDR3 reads CAAGASYEQYF.